This entry features one TCR beta chain sequence. The sample belongs to a study of technical replicates of blood from several donors. Trimming pared 3 bases from V and 2 bases from J, leaving 7 bases between. CDR1 is MDHEN, CDR2 SYDVKM, per germline. The CDR3 runs 13 residues. The table came from immunoSEQ multiplex PCR; TCRdb's copy has only in-frame clones and leaves some out. The profile covers tens of thousands of clones, with about 96% appearing a single time and roughly 0.21% taken by the ten largest. This sequence joins TRBV28 and TRBJ1-2; D might be TRBD1 (6 bases). The TCR sequence derives from a human donor in good health. Input material: T cells isolated from PBMCs. In DNA form, the CDR3 reads TGTGCCAGCAGTTTCACAGGGAACTATGGCTACACCTTC. Its translation is CASSFTGNYGYTF.